This TCR beta chain appears in the sequencing data of a study of breast tumors, draining lymph nodes, adjacent tissues. This clonotype was seen ten or more times. Samples came from axillary lymph nodes draining the breast cancer. One entry per CDR3 protein, called by TCRdb with MiXCR from the multiplex PCR reads. The repertoire has some 250,000 distinct CDR3 sequences, around 35% of them found once; the top ten carry over 3.5%. Sequences were obtained from axillary lymph node tissue. The sequence came from a female donor with breast cancer. Some clones in this sample may be carry-over from other donors' samples.

The CDR3 reads CASSFAGTNRGDEQFF. The CDR3 DNA reads as TGTGCCAGTAGTTTCGCCGGGACTAACCGTGGGGATGAGCAGTTCTTC. This chain uses TRBV19 with TRBJ2-1, with 7 bases identical to TRBD2. CDR1 and CDR2 (germline): LNHDA, SQIVND (reference sequence). V lost 5 bases to trimming and J lost 8 bases; unmatched junction nucleotides: 15. The CDR3 runs to 16 residues.